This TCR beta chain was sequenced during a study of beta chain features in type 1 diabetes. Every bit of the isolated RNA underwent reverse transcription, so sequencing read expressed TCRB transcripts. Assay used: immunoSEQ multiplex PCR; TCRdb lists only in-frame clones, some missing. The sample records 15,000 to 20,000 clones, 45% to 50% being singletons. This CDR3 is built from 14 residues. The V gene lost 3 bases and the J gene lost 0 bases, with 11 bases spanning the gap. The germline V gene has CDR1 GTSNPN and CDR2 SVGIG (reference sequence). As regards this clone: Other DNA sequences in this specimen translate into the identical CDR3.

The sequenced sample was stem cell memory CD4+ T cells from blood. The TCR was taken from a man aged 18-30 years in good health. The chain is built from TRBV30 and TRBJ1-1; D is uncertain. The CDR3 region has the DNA TGTGCCTGGAGCCGAACACGCCTGAACACTGAAGCTTTCTTT. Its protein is CAWSRTRLNTEAFF. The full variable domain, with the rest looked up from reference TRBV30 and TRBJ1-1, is SQTIHQWPATLVQPVGSPLSLECTVEGTSNPNLYWYRQAAGRGLQLLFYSVGIGQISSEVPQNLSASRPQDRQFILSSKKLLLSDSGFYLCAWSRTRLNTEAFFGQGTRLTVV.